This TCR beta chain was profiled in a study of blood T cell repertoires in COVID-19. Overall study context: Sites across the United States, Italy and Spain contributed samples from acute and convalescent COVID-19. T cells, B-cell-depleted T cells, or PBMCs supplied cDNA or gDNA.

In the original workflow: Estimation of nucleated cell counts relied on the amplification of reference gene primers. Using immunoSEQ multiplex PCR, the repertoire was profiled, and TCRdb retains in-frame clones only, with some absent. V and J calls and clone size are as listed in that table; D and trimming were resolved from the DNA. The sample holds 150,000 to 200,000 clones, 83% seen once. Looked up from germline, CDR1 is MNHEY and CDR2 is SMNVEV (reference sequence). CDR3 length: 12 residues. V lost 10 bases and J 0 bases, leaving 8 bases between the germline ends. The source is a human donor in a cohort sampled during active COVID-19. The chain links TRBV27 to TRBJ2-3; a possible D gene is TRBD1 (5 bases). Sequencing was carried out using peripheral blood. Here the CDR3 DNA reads TGTGCCACCCGGACAAGCACAGATACGCAGTATTTT. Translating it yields CATRTSTDTQYF.